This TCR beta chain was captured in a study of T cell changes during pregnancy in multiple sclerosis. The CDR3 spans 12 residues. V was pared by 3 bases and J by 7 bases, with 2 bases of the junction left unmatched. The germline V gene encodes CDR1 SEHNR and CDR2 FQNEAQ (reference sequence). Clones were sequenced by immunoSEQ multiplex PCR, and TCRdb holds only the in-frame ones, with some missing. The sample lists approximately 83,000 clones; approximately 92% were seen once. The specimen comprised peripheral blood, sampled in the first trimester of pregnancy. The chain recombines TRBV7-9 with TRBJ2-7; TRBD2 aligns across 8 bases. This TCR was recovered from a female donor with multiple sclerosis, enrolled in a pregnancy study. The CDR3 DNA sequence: TGTGCCAGCAGCTTGGGCGGGGGGGAGCAGTACTTC. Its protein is CASSLGGGEQYF.